Below are 21 T cell receptor beta chains sequenced from a single sample in a study of cytomegalovirus exposure and HLA in healthy donors. Primers: 60 Vbeta forward and 13 Jbeta reverse. TCRdb's table, derived via immunoSEQ multiplex PCR, lists solely in-frame clones and lacks some. The top ten hold approximately 1.2% of the sample, which has about 170,000 clones, over 80% seen once. The sequenced sample was PBMCs. These receptor sequences come from a boy aged 2 to 9 in good health and CMV-seronegative.

The chain has TRBV5-4 and TRBJ2-1; 8 bases are shared with TRBD2. The ends lost 4 bases at V and 3 bases at J; junction bases unmatched: 6. Germline assignment: CDR1 SGHNT and CDR2 YYREEE (reference sequence). This CDR3 has 15 amino acids. DNA for the CDR3: TGTGCCAGCAGCCGACGGGGGGGAGACTACAATGAGCAGTTCTTC. Protein: CASSRRGGDYNEQFF.

V usage is TRBV30 and J usage is TRBJ2-1; tentatively, D is TRBD2 (5 bases). This CDR3 spans 16 amino acids. V lost 2 bases, J lost 1 base, and 15 bases lay in between. Germline assignment: CDR1 GTSNPN and CDR2 SVGIG (reference sequence). The CDR3 spells CAWSQNSRGSYNEQFF. Here the CDR3 DNA reads TGTGCCTGGAGTCAAAACTCCCGGGGATCCTACAATGAGCAGTTCTTC.

The chain couples TRBV5-8 to TRBJ2-5, with D tentatively TRBD2 (6 bases). The CDR3 loop spans 17 amino acids. Trimming removed 0 bases from V and 3 bases from J, with 18 bases in between. Germline values: CDR1 SGHTS, CDR2 YDEGEE. The CDR3 spells CASSLEFRTTLKETQYF. CDR3 in DNA: TGTGCCAGCAGCTTGGAGTTCAGGACTACCCTGAAAGAGACCCAGTACTTC. Full variable domain (rest looked up from reference TRBV5-8 and TRBJ2-5): EAGVTQSPTHLIKTRGQQATLRCSPISGHTSVYWYQQALGLGLQFLLWYDEGEERNRGNFPPRFSGRQFPNYSSELNVNALELEDSALYLCASSLEFRTTLKETQYFGPGTRLLVL.

The chain carries TRBV28 and TRBJ1-5, with TRBD1 matching 9 bases. This CDR3 has 16 amino acids. V lost 2 bases and J lost 5; bases outside the gene matches: 7. Germline V gene lookup returns CDR1 MDHEN and CDR2 SYDVKM. The CDR3 coding sequence is TGTGCCAGCAGTTTACACAGGGGGCGCTGGGATCAGCCCCAGCATTTT. Protein sequence: CASSLHRGRWDQPQHF.

The chain couples TRBV27 to TRBJ1-2, with 8 positions matching TRBD1. Germline V gene data show CDR1 as MNHEY and CDR2 as SMNVEV (reference sequence). This CDR3 is 14 amino acids long. The V segment lost 5 bases and the J segment 1 base; nucleotides outside the gene matches: 3. CDR3 region: CASSITGGNYGYTF. CDR3 sequence (DNA): TGTGCCAGCAGTATTACAGGGGGTAACTATGGCTACACCTTC.

This chain links TRBV4-3 with TRBJ2-1; 13 positions match TRBD2. In germline, CDR1 is LGHNA, CDR2 YSLEER. The CDR3 totals 17 residues. J was trimmed by 8 bases and V by 3 bases; bases with no gene match: 10. The CDR3 bases are TGCGCCAGCAGCCAGTTACTAGCGGGGGGGTTGGTTGATGAGCAGTTCTTC. Protein: CASSQLLAGGLVDEQFF.

The chain joins TRBV18 to TRBJ2-7; D perhaps matches TRBD1 (6 bases). This CDR3 region has 13 residues. V shed 3 bases and J shed 3 bases, with 9 bases lying between them. The germline V gene encodes CDR1 KGHSH and CDR2 LQKENI. The CDR3 spells CASSPVQGYEQYF. CDR3 nucleotide sequence: TGTGCCAGCTCACCGGTACAGGGCTACGAGCAGTACTTC.

J is TRBJ1-2 and V is TRBV2; D is uncertain. Germline CDR1 SNHLY, CDR2 FYNNEI. Between the trimmed V and J ends, which lost 3 bases and 4 bases, there was a span of 18 bases. This CDR3 is 16 amino acids long. CDR3 region: CASSDISPLLGYGYTF. The CDR3 DNA reads TGTGCCAGCAGTGATATCAGTCCCTTGCTTGGCTATGGCTACACCTTC.

This rearrangement joins TRBV11-2 to TRBJ1-5; D is undetermined. Between the trimmed V and J ends, which lost 1 base and 6 bases, there was a span of 13 bases. The V gene's germline CDR1 is SGHAT and CDR2 FQNNGV. The CDR3 has 15 amino acids. The CDR3 DNA sequence: TGTGCCAGCAGCTTAGCGGGGAATCGAAGTCAGCCCCAGCATTTT. It encodes CASSLAGNRSQPQHF.

The count of this clone is one. The chain is built from TRBV5-1 and TRBJ1-1; possible D gene TRBD1, 6 bases. Per germline, CDR1 SGHRS and CDR2 YFSETQ. This CDR3 has 15 residues. Trimming removed 4 bases from V and 4 bases from J, with 17 bases in between. CDR3 sequence reads: CASSPYGGQGTEAFF. DNA of the CDR3: TGCGCCAGCAGCCCTTACGGGGGGCAGGGCACTGAAGCTTTCTTT.

This chain uses TRBV6-1 with TRBJ1-2, with 9 bases identical to TRBD1. Germline loops: CDR1 MNHNS, CDR2 SASEGT. This CDR3 is 15 amino acids long. J was trimmed by 8 bases and V by 5 bases; bases with no gene match: 12. The CDR3 loop is CASSPTPGQGSGYTF. Here the CDR3 DNA reads TGTGCCAGCAGTCCTACCCCGGGACAGGGATCCGGCTACACCTTC.

The chain links TRBV15 to TRBJ1-2, with 10 bases that match TRBD1. J lost 8 bases, V lost 3 bases, and 3 bases had no gene match. Germline CDR1 reads LNHNV; CDR2 reads YYDKDF (reference sequence). The CDR3 is 13 residues long. CDR3 sequence (DNA): TGTGCCACCAGCAGCGGACAGGGGGGAGGCTACACCTTC. Translation: CATSSGQGGGYTF.

The table lists this clone with a few counts. The gene calls are TRBV9 and TRBJ2-1; 9 positions agree with TRBD2. This CDR3 has 15 amino acids. V shed 4 bases, J shed 3 bases, and the junction held 5 bases outside the gene matches. CDR1 SGDLS and CDR2 YYNGEE come from the germline V gene. The chain's CDR3 is CASSKGRGGYNEQFF. Here the CDR3 DNA reads TGTGCCAGCAGCAAAGGGCGGGGGGGCTACAATGAGCAGTTCTTC.

This chain uses TRBV6-1 with TRBJ2-3; D unresolved. CDR1 MNHNS and CDR2 SASEGT come from the germline V gene. CDR3 length: 15 residues. Trimming cost V 2 bases and J 0 bases, with 9 bases left between them. CDR3 DNA: TGTGCCAGCAGTGAATTGAAGCTCAGCACAGATACGCAGTATTTT. It codes for CASSELKLSTDTQYF.

CDR3 sequence: CASSPTGEQETQYF. CDR3 bases: TGTGCCAGCAGCCCAACGGGGGAACAAGAGACCCAGTACTTC. The V call is TRBV7-6, the J call TRBJ2-5, with D possibly being TRBD2 (6 bases). The CDR3 is 14 residues long. Germline CDR1 SGHVS, CDR2 FNYEAQ. Trimming took off 5 bases at V and 2 bases at J, with 12 bases between the two ends.

The CDR3, as DNA: TGTGCCAGCAGTCTATTGGGGAGTAGCACTGAAGCTTTCTTT. It specifies CASSLLGSSTEAFF. The rearrangement links TRBV27 to TRBJ1-1; D is undetermined. Looked up from germline, CDR1 is MNHEY and CDR2 is SMNVEV (reference sequence). This CDR3 has 14 amino acids. V lost 5 bases, J lost 4 bases, and 14 bases lay in between.

This clone was seen a handful of times. The chain is built from TRBV30 and TRBJ2-1; 11 bases are shared with TRBD2. Germline V lookup: CDR1 GTSNPN, CDR2 SVGIG (reference sequence). J lost 5 bases, V lost 3 bases, and 6 bases had no gene match. The CDR3 covers 15 residues. The DNA of the CDR3 is TGTGCCTGGAGCAAACTAGCGGGAGAGAACAATGAGCAGTTCTTC. Translated: CAWSKLAGENNEQFF. The full variable domain, rest sourced from reference TRBV30 and TRBJ2-1, is SQTIHQWPATLVQPVGSPLSLECTVEGTSNPNLYWYRQAAGRGLQLLFYSVGIGQISSEVPQNLSASRPQDRQFILSSKKLLLSDSGFYLCAWSKLAGENNEQFFGPGTRLTVL.

This clone is a singleton in its sample. The J gene is TRBJ1-6, the V gene TRBV5-8; D gene uncertain. V was trimmed by 6 bases and J by 5 bases, leaving 15 bases between them. This CDR3 contains 15 residues. CDR1 is SGHTS and CDR2 is YDEGEE in the germline V gene. The CDR3 is CASNRRGSNNSPLHF. CDR3 DNA: TGTGCCAGCAACCGACGCGGGAGTAATAATTCACCCCTCCACTTT. Looking up the rest from reference TRBV5-8 and TRBJ1-6 gives the full variable domain: EAGVTQSPTHLIKTRGQQATLRCSPISGHTSVYWYQQALGLGLQFLLWYDEGEERNRGNFPPRFSGRQFPNYSSELNVNALELEDSALYLCASNRRGSNNSPLHFGNGTRLTVT.

This clone turned up a few times. The V call is TRBV4-1, the J call TRBJ1-3; TRBD1 matches 7 bases. The CDR3 totals 18 residues. Germline CDR1 and CDR2: MGHRA and YSYEKL. Losses at the gene ends were 1 base for V and 0 bases for J; bases not matched to a gene: 9. CDR3 nucleotide sequence: TGCGCCAGCAGCCAAGTTTTGAATTGGGACAGCTCTGGAAACACCATATATTTT. Protein: CASSQVLNWDSSGNTIYF.

J is TRBJ2-3 and V is TRBV6-6; 14 positions match TRBD2. V trimming: 5 bases; J trimming: 6 bases; junction bases outside the gene matches: 7. This CDR3 region has 16 residues. CDR1 and CDR2 from the germline V gene are MNHNY and SVGAGI (reference sequence). This CDR3 is CASSPRLAGGADTQYF. For the CDR3, the DNA is TGTGCCAGCAGTCCCCGACTAGCGGGAGGGGCTGATACGCAGTATTTT.

J is TRBJ1-2 and V is TRBV5-6, with D uncertain. The V gene lost 4 bases and the J gene lost 8 bases, with 15 bases spanning the gap. CDR3 length equals 13 residues. Germline assignment: CDR1 SGHDT and CDR2 YYEEEE. The chain's CDR3 is CASSPGGRRGYTF. In DNA, the CDR3 is TGTGCCAGCAGCCCGGGAGGGCGCAGAGGCTACACCTTC.